The source of this TCR beta chain is a study of blood T cell repertoires in COVID-19. Study information: Material from acute and convalescent COVID-19 was sourced from the United States, Italy and Spain. The analysed material was cDNA or gDNA that came from T cells, B-cell-depleted T cells, or PBMCs.

Seattle-derived patients entered the study during active infection and were followed longitudinally. As processed by the authors: How many nucleated cells were present was estimated from reference gene primer amplification. Method: immunoSEQ multiplex PCR; TCRdb's copy keeps in-frame clones and lacks some. Clonal size and the V and J genes are those of that table, whereas D and trimming came from the DNA. The table includes roughly 200,000 clones, 70% to 90% detected once. The CDR3 has 14 residues. V was cut by 5 bases and J by 10 bases, with 20 bases left in between. Looked up from germline, CDR1 is LGHDT and CDR2 is YNNKEL (reference sequence).

Sequenced: peripheral blood. This chain connects TRBV3-1 (or the pseudogene TRBV3-2) to TRBJ1-1; a possible D gene is TRBD1 (6 bases). This clonotype was sampled from a person in their 70s with COVID-19, enrolled during active disease. CDR3 bases: TGTGCCAGCAGCTTTCGGACGGAGGGGGGGCGAGCTTTCTTT. This codes for CASSFRTEGGRAFF.